This TCR beta chain was profiled in a study of early T cells in non-severe SARS-CoV-2 infection. Study-wide background: Sequenced material consisted of bulk RNA (from unsorted whole blood), and chains were unpaired.

Attachment of unique molecular identifiers was made to individual cDNA molecules. TCRdb reprocessed the 5' RACE reads with MiXCR, giving one entry per CDR3 protein. The sample holds about 130,000 distinct CDR3 sequences, just under 15% seen once. Findings and caveats of the study: VDJdb-based matching was biased toward anti-spike CD8 responses and missed private and CD4 specificities.

The length of the CDR3 is 14 residues. Germline values: CDR1 MGHRA, CDR2 YSYEKL. The J segment lost 1 base and the V segment lost 6 bases, leaving 4 bases of the junction unmatched. A few counts support this clonotype. Antigen specificity is unknown. The sequenced material came from whole blood. This TCR came from an adult who was a healthcare worker with PCR-confirmed SARS-CoV-2 infection or an uninfected control (not recorded which). This chain connects TRBV4-1 to TRBJ1-1; 8 bases are shared with TRBD1. This chain's CDR3 is CASRQGARNTEAFF. The CDR3 DNA is TGCGCCAGCAGGCAGGGGGCGCGGAACACTGAAGCTTTCTTT.